This T cell receptor beta chain is from a study of T cells in Graves' hyperthyroidism and ophthalmopathy. Background on the study: The authors collected peripheral blood at initial diagnosis, before any treatment.

RNA transcripts gave rise to amplified TCR beta CDR3 regions. When the TCR CDR3 underwent first-round RT-PCR, the HTBI primer set was used. TCRdb fed the multiplex PCR reads into MiXCR, producing one record per CDR3 protein. The data contain 250,000 to 400,000 distinct CDR3 sequences, roughly an eighth of them singletons. Germline V gene sequence: CDR1 DFQATT, CDR2 SNEGSKA (reference sequence). The CDR3 consists of 13 residues. V trimming: 3 bases; J trimming: 5 bases; junction bases outside the gene matches: 6. This clonotype has a count of ten or more. The J gene is TRBJ2-5, the V gene TRBV20-1; 7 nucleotides line up with TRBD2. This TCR was sampled from a woman in her 40s with Graves' ophthalmopathy. Sequenced sample: blood. In nucleotides, the CDR3 is TGCAGTGCTAGGGCGGGAGTGTGGGAGACCCAGTACTTC. This codes for CSARAGVWETQYF.